Below, 26 T cell receptor beta chains from the same sample are listed, as sequenced in a study of T cell repertoires in cytomegalovirus infection. In TCRdb, the reads were re-called with MiXCR into one record per CDR3 protein. The sample includes 250,000 to 300,000 distinct CDR3 sequences, about a sixth of them seen just once. Sequenced sample: CD8+ T cells from PBMCs. Source of these receptors: a human donor in good health (CMV status not recorded). Some clones in this sample may be carry-over from other donors' samples.

This clonotype was found many times. The chain has TRBV12-3 or TRBV12-4 and TRBJ2-2, with D possibly being TRBD1 or TRBD2 (6 bases each). V shed 3 bases and J shed 3 bases, with 11 bases lying between them. The CDR3 is 15 residues long. The CDR3 reads CASSFRGLYTGELFF. The CDR3 nucleotides read TGTGCCAGCAGTTTCCGGGGGCTATACACCGGGGAGCTGTTTTTT.

Many counts were recorded for this clonotype. The V gene is TRBV6-2 or TRBV6-3, the J gene TRBJ2-2, with 9 positions matching TRBD1. This CDR3 is 14 amino acids long. V trimming: 10 bases; J trimming: 7 bases; junction bases outside the gene matches: 10. Germline CDR1 is MNHEY and CDR2 is SVGEGT. CDR3 DNA: TGTGCCACCTTTCACAGGGGGCAAGACGGGGAGCTGTTTTTT. Encoded protein: CATFHRGQDGELFF.

Only a few counts were recorded for this clonotype. The chain links TRBV6-1 to TRBJ1-1, with a weak D call TRBD1 (5 bases). Germline CDR1 is MNHNS and CDR2 is SASEGT. The germline V and J ends were trimmed by 7 bases and 0 bases, with 21 bases remaining between them. This CDR3 spans 17 amino acids. The CDR3 here is CASKEIMAGQMNTEAFF. As DNA, the CDR3 is TGTGCCAGCAAAGAAATTATGGCAGGGCAGATGAACACTGAAGCTTTCTTT.

In the case of this clonotype: A read error may explain this, as a much larger clone is one base away. For the CDR3, the DNA is TGTACCAGCGAGGACAGGGGGCGGTCGGGGCAGTTCTTC. This encodes CTSEDRGRSGQFF. The V and J genes are TRBV7-4 and TRBJ2-1; 11 bases line up with TRBD1. The CDR3 has 13 residues. Germline V gives CDR1 SGHVT, CDR2 SQSDAQ.

The table lists this clonotype with a few counts. V gene TRBV5-6 combines with J gene TRBJ1-2, with a tentative D call TRBD1 (6 bases). This CDR3 has 14 amino acids. Trimming shortened V by 4 bases and J by 0 bases, and 10 bases separated the two germline ends. Germline values: CDR1 SGHDT, CDR2 YYEEEE. The CDR3 is CASSVGHPNYGYTF. In DNA form, the CDR3 reads TGTGCCAGCAGCGTGGGACACCCTAACTATGGCTACACCTTC.

This clonotype was found a few times. This chain joins TRBV12-3 or TRBV12-4 and TRBJ2-1, with 9 positions matching TRBD2. The CDR3 covers 17 residues. Trimming took 6 bases from V and 7 from J; bases not matched to a gene: 16. CDR3 sequence: CASSPPTGGGVGNEQFF. The CDR3 nucleotides read TGTGCCAGCAGCCCCCCAACGGGCGGGGGGGTCGGAAATGAGCAGTTCTTC.

V is TRBV7-4 and J is TRBJ2-7; 7 nucleotides match TRBD1. V shed 5 bases, J shed 0 bases, and the junction held 25 bases outside the gene matches. The CDR3 is 21 amino acids. Germline CDR1 reads SGHVT; CDR2 reads SQSDAQ. The CDR3 region has the DNA TGTGCCAGCAGCCATCCGATCTCCCCATCAGGTCGGGACAGCTACTCCTACGAGCAGTACTTC. This sequence encodes CASSHPISPSGRDSYSYEQYF.

This clonotype was picked up many times. The chain combines TRBV7-2 with TRBJ2-7, with D unresolved. Germline V gene sequence: CDR1 SGHTA, CDR2 FQGNSA. This CDR3 is built from 14 residues. V lost 6 bases and J lost 3, with 15 bases in between. CDR3 loop: CASSPRPLGYEQYF. CDR3 nucleotide sequence: TGTGCCAGCAGTCCCCGCCCGCTAGGCTACGAGCAGTACTTC.

The chain couples TRBV28 to TRBJ2-2, with 9 bases matching TRBD1. Germline lookup yields CDR1 MDHEN and CDR2 SYDVKM. The V segment lost 3 bases and the J segment 5 bases; nucleotides outside the gene matches: 7. The CDR3 has 16 residues. CDR3 nucleotide sequence: TGTGCCAGCAGTTTCCTCCGGACAGGGGTAACCGGGGAGCTGTTTTTT. Translation: CASSFLRTGVTGELFF.

This clonotype has more than one count but fewer than ten. Here the CDR3 DNA reads TGCAGTGCCCTCGGTGGTTTCCTGGGACTCCCCGTCGAGACCCAGTACTTC. It codes for CSALGGFLGLPVETQYF. V gene TRBV20-1 combines with J gene TRBJ2-5; D might be TRBD2 (6 bases). Looked up from germline, CDR1 is DFQATT and CDR2 is SNEGSKA (reference sequence). The CDR3 extends over 17 amino acids. V was shortened by 6 bases and J by 5 bases, with 28 bases between the two germline ends.

This clonotype has a count of ten or more. The rearrangement links TRBV7-2 to TRBJ2-1, with D hard to call. The CDR3 loop spans 10 amino acids. V lost 4 bases, J lost 7 bases, and 2 bases lay in between. CDR1 is SGHTA, CDR2 FQGNSA, per germline. The CDR3 reads CASSSNEQFF. The CDR3 coding sequence is TGTGCCAGCAGCTCTAATGAGCAGTTCTTC. Full variable domain (missing parts from reference TRBV7-2 and TRBJ2-1): GAGVSQSPSNKVTEKGKDVELRCDPISGHTALYWYRQSLGQGLEFLIYFQGNSAPDKSGLPSDRFSAERTGGSVSTLTIQRTQQEDSAVYLCASSSNEQFFGPGTRLTVL.

In this sample, this clonotype turned up once. Germline and junction disagree at one end, which may indicate a read error. CDR3 bases: TGTACCAGCAGTCCTGAGTTGGGGGGCCAGGGCACTGAAGCTTTCTTT. This encodes CTSSPELGGQGTEAFF. The J gene is TRBJ1-1, the V gene TRBV6-6; D may be TRBD1 (6 bases). The CDR3 has 16 amino acids. Germline values: CDR1 MNHNY, CDR2 SVGAGI (reference sequence).

This chain connects TRBV11-2 to TRBJ2-1, with unresolved D. Germline CDR1 reads SGHAT; CDR2 reads FQNNGV. The V gene lost 8 bases and the J gene lost 2 bases, with 7 bases spanning the gap. The CDR3 has 12 amino acids. The CDR3 DNA follows: TGTGCCAGCCAGATAACCTACAATGAGCAGTTCTTC. It encodes CASQITYNEQFF.

This clonotype appeared many times. This chain joins TRBV7-8 and TRBJ2-3; the D is unclear. The V gene's germline CDR1 is SGHVS and CDR2 FQNEAQ. This CDR3 is 13 amino acids long. V was shortened by 1 base and J by 5 bases, with 7 bases between the two germline ends. CDR3 bases: TGTGCCAGCAGCTTAGAAAGGATAGATACGCAGTATTTT. It yields the protein CASSLERIDTQYF.

This chain uses TRBV28 with TRBJ1-5; 7 bases align to TRBD1. There are 14 residues in the CDR3. V was clipped by 6 bases and J by 6 bases; unmatched bases: 8. Germline V gene lookup returns CDR1 MDHEN and CDR2 SYDVKM. DNA of the CDR3: TGTGCCAGCAGCACGACAGGGTTCGGTCAGCCCCAGCATTTT. Protein product: CASSTTGFGQPQHF.

This clonotype came up many times. CDR3 residues: CASSQRIPGQGETEAFF. CDR3 coding DNA: TGCGCCAGCAGCCAACGTATTCCGGGACAGGGGGAGACTGAAGCTTTCTTT. The V and J genes are TRBV4-1 and TRBJ1-1; 11 bases fit TRBD1. This CDR3 contains 17 residues. The V and J ends lost 2 bases and 5 bases, in that order; junction bases with no gene match: 10. Germline CDR1 is MGHRA and CDR2 is YSYEKL.

CDR3 protein: CASSSGDNEQFF. The CDR3 coding sequence is TGTGCCAGTAGTAGCGGCGACAATGAGCAGTTCTTC. The rearrangement links TRBV19 to TRBJ2-1; unclear D gene. V shed 4 bases and J shed 5 bases, with 6 bases lying between them. Germline CDR1 LNHDA, CDR2 SQIVND (reference sequence). CDR3 length: 12 amino acids.

The chain links TRBV28 to TRBJ2-3; unclear D gene. Trimming removed 2 bases from V and 2 bases from J, with 8 bases in between. The CDR3 runs to 14 residues. Germline-derived CDR1 and CDR2 are MDHEN and SYDVKM. The CDR3 reads CASSLDQPTDTQYF. CDR3 nucleotide sequence: TGTGCCAGCAGTTTAGATCAACCCACAGATACGCAGTATTTT.

This clonotype was counted a few times. The chain is built from TRBV29-1 and TRBJ2-1; D may be TRBD1 or TRBD2 (7 bases each). The CDR3 spans 13 residues. CDR1 and CDR2 from the germline V gene are SQVTM and ANQGSEA. Trimming removed 7 bases from V and 5 bases from J, with 15 bases in between. CDR3 DNA sequence: TGCAGCGGCAGGGGGGGTGGTGACAATGAGCAGTTCTTC. This gives the protein CSGRGGGDNEQFF.

The V call is TRBV12-3 or TRBV12-4, the J call TRBJ2-1, with unresolved D. The CDR3 is 14 amino acids. V was trimmed by 5 bases and J by 9 bases, leaving 17 bases between them. For the CDR3, the DNA is TGTGCCAGCAGTCCCAGTGGGGTGGTAGGTGAGCAGTTCTTC. Protein product: CASSPSGVVGEQFF.

This clonotype was seen a few times. The chain recombines TRBV2 with TRBJ1-3; 7 bases line up with TRBD1. The CDR3 runs to 13 residues. Germline loops: CDR1 SNHLY, CDR2 FYNNEI. The V and J ends lost 8 bases and 2 bases, in that order; junction bases with no gene match: 3. CDR3: CASVDRAGNTIYF. The CDR3 DNA reads as TGTGCCAGCGTAGACAGGGCTGGAAACACCATATATTTT.

This clonotype was counted between two and nine times. DNA for the CDR3: TGTGCCAGCAGCATTACAGGGGCCATAATGAACACTGAAGCTTTCTTT. Amino acid sequence: CASSITGAIMNTEAFF. The chain couples TRBV11-2 to TRBJ1-1; TRBD1 agrees at 7 bases. The CDR3 runs 16 residues. V was clipped by 5 bases and J by 0 bases; unmatched bases: 9. Germline V CDR1 and CDR2: SGHAT, FQNNGV.

The chain couples TRBV11-2 to TRBJ1-1; no clear D gene. V was clipped by 3 bases and J by 4 bases, with 12 bases between them. This CDR3 is 14 amino acids long. The germline V gene encodes CDR1 SGHAT and CDR2 FQNNGV. The CDR3: CASSFSGSFTEAFF. CDR3 bases: TGTGCCAGCAGCTTCTCGGGTTCCTTCACTGAAGCTTTCTTT.

This clonotype was seen ten or more times. V and J are TRBV28 and TRBJ2-7; a possible D gene is TRBD2 (5 bases). Trimming pared 1 base from V and 2 bases from J, leaving 9 bases between. This CDR3 has 14 residues. CDR1 MDHEN and CDR2 SYDVKM come from the germline V gene. The CDR3 DNA follows: TGTGCCAGCAGTTTATTGAGGGTGGCCTACGAGCAGTACTTC. Translating it yields CASSLLRVAYEQYF.

In this sample, this clonotype turned up a few times. The V and J genes are TRBV5-5 and TRBJ2-1, with 9 bases fitting TRBD2. Germline CDR1 reads SGHKS; CDR2 reads YYEKEE (reference sequence). V dropped 3 bases and J dropped 3; count of bases not matched to a gene: 13. The CDR3 is 18 amino acids. The CDR3 reads CASSWGENSGGYYNEQFF. CDR3 coding DNA: TGTGCCAGCAGCTGGGGAGAGAATAGCGGGGGTTACTACAATGAGCAGTTCTTC. Together with reference TRBV5-5 and TRBJ2-1, the CDR3 gives the full variable domain: DAGVTQSPTHLIKTRGQQVTLRCSPISGHKSVSWYQQVLGQGPQFIFQYYEKEERGRGNFPDRFSARQFPNYSSELNVNALLLGDSALYLCASSWGENSGGYYNEQFFGPGTRLTVL.

The chain couples TRBV24-1 to TRBJ1-1; D remains ambiguous. The CDR3 contains 10 residues. Germline values: CDR1 KGHDR, CDR2 SFDVKD. Trimming took off 8 bases at V and 8 bases at J, with 8 bases between the two ends. In DNA, the CDR3 is TGTGCCACCATTTTGTCAGAAGCTTTCTTT. Translated, it gives CATILSEAFF.